This T cell receptor (beta chain) was obtained from a study of cytomegalovirus exposure and HLA in healthy donors. This clone has more than one count but fewer than ten. Use of 60 Vbeta and 13 Jbeta primers characterized the PCR. The protocol was immunoSEQ multiplex PCR, while the TCRdb copy is restricted to in-frame clones and leaves out a portion. The sample shows some 140,000 clones, about 80% of them seen only once. Germline V lookup: CDR1 SEHNR, CDR2 FQNEAQ (reference sequence). The trim removed 1 base at V and 1 base at J, leaving 5 bases unmatched. CDR3 length: 16 residues. The chain links TRBV7-9 to TRBJ1-1; the match to TRBD1 covers 8 bases. The sample taken for sequencing was PBMCs. The sequence came from a man between 25 and 39 years old in good health and CMV-seronegative. In nucleotides, the CDR3 is TGTGCCAGCAGCTTAGGGACCGGACAGGGGAACACTGAAGCTTTCTTT. Its translation: CASSLGTGQGNTEAFF.